The 15 T cell receptor beta chains below were found in one sample sequenced in a study of shared clonotypes between healthy human individuals. Only in-frame clones appear in the TCRdb table, and some are missing; sequencing was by immunoSEQ multiplex PCR. This table has a few million clones, about 94% appearing once. The specimen was naive CD4+ T cells sorted from blood. Subset given: CD45RA+ positively selected. Receptors originate from a man between 18 and 35 years old in good health.

The gene calls are TRBV10-3 and TRBJ2-5; D is undetermined. Trimming took 7 bases from V and 5 from J, leaving 8 bases between them. The CDR3 runs to 11 residues. Per germline, CDR1 ENHRY and CDR2 SYGVKD. CDR3 amino acids: CAIKDGETQYF. The CDR3 DNA is TGTGCCATCAAGGATGGGGAGACCCAGTACTTC.

This sequence joins TRBV27 and TRBJ2-7; D ambiguous. CDR3 length equals 15 residues. Trimming took 6 bases from V and 3 from J, leaving 18 bases between them. Germline V gene sequence: CDR1 MNHEY, CDR2 SMNVEV (reference sequence). The CDR3 is CASSLLAPADYEQYF. CDR3 in DNA: TGTGCCAGCAGCCTACTGGCCCCGGCTGACTACGAGCAGTACTTC.

The J gene is TRBJ1-6, the V gene TRBV7-2, with unresolved D. Looked up from germline, CDR1 is SGHTA and CDR2 is FQGNSA. V was clipped by 1 base and J by 9 bases, with 7 bases between them. This CDR3 contains 13 residues. The CDR3 is CASSLDAASPLHF. The CDR3 DNA reads TGTGCCAGCAGCTTAGACGCGGCTTCACCCCTCCACTTT.

This sequence joins TRBV9 and TRBJ2-3; unclear D gene. The CDR3 is made up of 16 amino acids. The germline gives CDR1 SGDLS, CDR2 YYNGEE. V lost 3 bases and J 1 base, leaving 15 bases between the germline ends. As DNA, the CDR3 is TGTGCCAGCAGCGCCCGCAGTTCCGCCGGCACAGATACGCAGTATTTT. Translation gives CASSARSSAGTDTQYF. Full variable domain (outside the CDR3, taken from reference TRBV9 and TRBJ2-3): DSGVTQTPKHLITATGQRVTLRCSPRSGDLSVYWYQQSLDQGLQFLIQYYNGEERAKGNILERFSAQQFPDLHSELNLSSLELGDSALYFCASSARSSAGTDTQYFGPGTRLTVL.

J is TRBJ1-6 and V is TRBV11-2, with a tentative D call TRBD1 (5 bases). The CDR3 totals 16 residues. With 5 bases removed from V and 1 base from J, the gap between germline ends came to 12 bases. Per germline, CDR1 SGHAT and CDR2 FQNNGV. As DNA, the CDR3 is TGTGCCAGCAGCCCCCGGAAGGGGTCCTATAATTCACCCCTCCACTTT. It is translated as CASSPRKGSYNSPLHF.

The table lists this clone with a count of one. This rearrangement joins TRBV5-1 to TRBJ1-3; 7 nucleotides agree with TRBD1. Losses at the gene ends were 0 bases for V and 2 bases for J; bases not matched to a gene: 5. This CDR3 spans 16 amino acids. The V gene's germline CDR1 is SGHRS and CDR2 YFSETQ. The CDR3 DNA is TGCGCCAGCAGCTTGGAAACAGGGGTGCCTGGAAACACCATATATTTT. As protein: CASSLETGVPGNTIYF.

This clone was picked up one time. The chain links TRBV19 to TRBJ2-7, with D possibly TRBD1 on 5 matching bases. The V and J ends lost 1 base and 4 bases respectively, with 11 bases between them. This CDR3 is built from 14 residues. Germline V CDR1 and CDR2: LNHDA, SQIVND (reference sequence). In DNA, the CDR3 is TGTGCCAGTAGTATAGGTGCCAGGGCATACGAGCAGTACTTC. Encoded protein: CASSIGARAYEQYF.

The chain recombines TRBV7-2 with TRBJ2-7; the D gene is possibly TRBD1 (6 bases). V was pared by 5 bases and J by 2 bases, with 10 bases between. Germline V gene data show CDR1 as SGHTA and CDR2 as FQGNSA. There are 13 residues in the CDR3. The CDR3 bases are TGTGCCAGCAGCCAGGACAGTCCCTACGAGCAGTACTTC. Its protein product is CASSQDSPYEQYF.

In DNA form, the CDR3 reads TGTGCCAGCAGGATGGGACAGGGAGGCTCCTATGGCTACACCTTC. Protein product: CASRMGQGGSYGYTF. The chain is built from TRBV2 and TRBJ1-2; 9 bases are shared with TRBD1. The V gene's germline CDR1 is SNHLY and CDR2 FYNNEI. CDR3 length: 15 amino acids. V was pared by 6 bases and J by 4 bases, with 9 bases of the junction left unmatched. The complete variable domain, with remaining parts taken from reference TRBV2 and TRBJ1-2, reads EPEVTQTPSHQVTQMGQEVILRCVPISNHLYFYWYRQILGQKVEFLVSFYNNEISEKSEIFDDQFSVERPDGSNFTLKIRSTKLEDSAMYFCASRMGQGGSYGYTFGSGTRLTVV.

The sample holds one count of this clone. J is TRBJ2-7 and V is TRBV7-2; a possible D gene is TRBD1 (5 bases). The V end lost 5 bases, the J end lost 6 bases, and 17 bases lay between the germline ends. The germline CDR1 and CDR2 sequences are SGHTA and FQGNSA. This CDR3 region has 14 residues. The DNA for the CDR3 is TGTGCCAGCAGCCCAAGGACAAGGGTGGGCGAGCAGTACTTC. This translates into CASSPRTRVGEQYF. Looking up the rest from reference TRBV7-2 and TRBJ2-7 gives the full variable domain: GAGVSQSPSNKVTEKGKDVELRCDPISGHTALYWYRQSLGQGLEFLIYFQGNSAPDKSGLPSDRFSAERTGGSVSTLTIQRTQQEDSAVYLCASSPRTRVGEQYFGPGTRLTVT.

The CDR3 loop is CASRPVAGTDTQYF. DNA for the CDR3: TGTGCCAGCAGGCCAGTAGCCGGCACAGATACGCAGTATTTT. The chain has TRBV2 and TRBJ2-3; D is ambiguous. Germline V gives CDR1 SNHLY, CDR2 FYNNEI. The germline V and J ends were trimmed by 6 bases and 1 base, with 11 bases remaining between them. The CDR3 totals 14 residues.

The rearrangement joins TRBV18 to TRBJ1-2, with 8 positions matching TRBD1. Germline-derived CDR1 and CDR2 are KGHSH and LQKENI. J lost 8 bases, V lost 1 base, and 6 bases had no gene match. There are 14 residues in the CDR3. CDR3 in amino acids: CASSPLTGAPGYTF. The CDR3 bases are TGTGCCAGCTCACCACTGACAGGGGCGCCCGGCTACACCTTC.

This clone was counted once. This chain links TRBV5-1 with TRBJ1-2, with no clear D. The CDR3 totals 14 residues. Germline V gene sequence: CDR1 SGHRS, CDR2 YFSETQ. Deletions cut 7 bases from V and 0 bases from J, with 13 bases between. This CDR3 is CASGLEGTNYGYTF. The CDR3, as DNA: TGCGCCAGCGGATTAGAGGGAACTAACTATGGCTACACCTTC.

The chain combines TRBV5-8 with TRBJ2-1, with 10 bases identical to TRBD2. Germline V gives CDR1 SGHTS, CDR2 YDEGEE. This CDR3 is built from 16 residues. The V and J ends lost 4 bases and 4 bases, in that order; junction bases with no gene match: 8. The CDR3 DNA follows: TGTGCCAGCAGCCGGAGCGGGAGGGCCCAATACAATGAGCAGTTCTTC. It codes for CASSRSGRAQYNEQFF.

This chain uses TRBV30 with TRBJ1-5; 8 nucleotides agree with TRBD1. Germline loops: CDR1 GTSNPN, CDR2 SVGIG (reference sequence). The CDR3 runs 12 residues. The V and J ends lost 7 bases and 4 bases, in that order; junction bases with no gene match: 3. The CDR3 spells CAYGQGNQPQHF. CDR3 sequence (DNA): TGTGCCTATGGACAGGGAAATCAGCCCCAGCATTTT.